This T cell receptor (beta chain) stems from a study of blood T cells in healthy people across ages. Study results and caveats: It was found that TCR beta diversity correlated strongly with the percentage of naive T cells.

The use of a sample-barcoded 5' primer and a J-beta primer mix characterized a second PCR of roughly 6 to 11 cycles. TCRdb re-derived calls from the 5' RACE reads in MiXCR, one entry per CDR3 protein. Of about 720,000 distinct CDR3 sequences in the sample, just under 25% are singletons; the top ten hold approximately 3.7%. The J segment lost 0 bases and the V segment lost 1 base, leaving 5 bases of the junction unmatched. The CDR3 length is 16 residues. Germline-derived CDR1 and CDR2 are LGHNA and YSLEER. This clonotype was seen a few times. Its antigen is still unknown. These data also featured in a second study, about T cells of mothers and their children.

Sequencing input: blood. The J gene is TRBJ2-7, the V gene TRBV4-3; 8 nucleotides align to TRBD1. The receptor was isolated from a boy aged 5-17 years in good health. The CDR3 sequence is CASSQVAGQGSYEQYF. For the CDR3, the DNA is TGCGCCAGCAGCCAAGTCGCTGGACAGGGCTCCTACGAGCAGTACTTC.